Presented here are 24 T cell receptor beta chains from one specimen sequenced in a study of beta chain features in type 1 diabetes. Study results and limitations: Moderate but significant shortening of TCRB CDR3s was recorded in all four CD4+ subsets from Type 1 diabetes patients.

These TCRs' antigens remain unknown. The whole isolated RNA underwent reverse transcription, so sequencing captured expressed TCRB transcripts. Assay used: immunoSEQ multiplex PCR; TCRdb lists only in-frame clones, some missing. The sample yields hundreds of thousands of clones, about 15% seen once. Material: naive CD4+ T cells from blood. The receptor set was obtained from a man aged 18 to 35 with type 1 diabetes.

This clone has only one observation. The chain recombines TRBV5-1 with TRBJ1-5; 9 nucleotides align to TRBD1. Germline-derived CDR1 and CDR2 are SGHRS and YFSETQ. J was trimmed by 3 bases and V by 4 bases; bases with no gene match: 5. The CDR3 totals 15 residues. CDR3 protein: CASSGDRVYNQPQHF. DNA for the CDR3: TGCGCCAGCAGCGGGGACAGGGTTTACAATCAGCCCCAGCATTTT.

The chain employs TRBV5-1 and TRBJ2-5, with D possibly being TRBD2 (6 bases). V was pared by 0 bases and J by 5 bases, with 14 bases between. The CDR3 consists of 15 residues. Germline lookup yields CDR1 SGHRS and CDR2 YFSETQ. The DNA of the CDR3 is TGCGCCAGCAGCTTGGTCGGGGGAGAAGGGGAGACCCAGTACTTC. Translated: CASSLVGGEGETQYF.

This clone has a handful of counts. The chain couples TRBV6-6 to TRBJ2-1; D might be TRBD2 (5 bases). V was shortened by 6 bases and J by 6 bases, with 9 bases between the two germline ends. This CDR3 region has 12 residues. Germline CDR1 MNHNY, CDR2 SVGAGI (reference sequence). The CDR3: CASRRAANEQFF. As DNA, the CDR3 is TGTGCCAGCAGGAGGGCCGCCAATGAGCAGTTCTTC.

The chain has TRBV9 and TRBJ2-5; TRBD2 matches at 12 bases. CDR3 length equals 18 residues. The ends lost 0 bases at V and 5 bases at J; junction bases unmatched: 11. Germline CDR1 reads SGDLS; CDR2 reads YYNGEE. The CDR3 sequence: CASSVASLAGGPGETQYF. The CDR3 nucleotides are TGTGCCAGCAGCGTAGCTTCGCTAGCGGGAGGGCCGGGGGAGACCCAGTACTTC.

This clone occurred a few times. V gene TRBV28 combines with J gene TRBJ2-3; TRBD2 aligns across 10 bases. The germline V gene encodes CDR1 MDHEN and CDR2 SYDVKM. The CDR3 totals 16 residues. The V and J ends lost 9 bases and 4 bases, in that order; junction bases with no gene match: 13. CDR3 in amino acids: CASSPGLALRADTQYF. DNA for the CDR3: TGTGCCAGTTCTCCGGGACTAGCGTTAAGGGCAGATACGCAGTATTTT.

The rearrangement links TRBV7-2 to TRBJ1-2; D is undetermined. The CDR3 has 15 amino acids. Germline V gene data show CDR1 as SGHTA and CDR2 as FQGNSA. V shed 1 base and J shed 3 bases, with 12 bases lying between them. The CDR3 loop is CASSLVPRRDYGYTF. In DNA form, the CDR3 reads TGTGCCAGCAGCTTAGTCCCTCGACGGGACTATGGCTACACCTTC.

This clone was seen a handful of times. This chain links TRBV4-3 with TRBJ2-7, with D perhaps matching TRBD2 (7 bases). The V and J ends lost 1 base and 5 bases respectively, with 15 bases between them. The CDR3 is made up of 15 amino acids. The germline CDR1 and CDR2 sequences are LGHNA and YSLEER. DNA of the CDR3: TGCGCCAGCAGCCAAGGGGTGGGAGGGGGAGACGAGCAGTACTTC. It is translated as CASSQGVGGGDEQYF.

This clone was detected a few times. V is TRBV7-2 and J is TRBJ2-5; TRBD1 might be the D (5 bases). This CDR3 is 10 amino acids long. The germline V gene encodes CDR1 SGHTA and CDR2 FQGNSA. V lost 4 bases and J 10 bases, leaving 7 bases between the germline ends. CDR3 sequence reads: CASSSQGQYF. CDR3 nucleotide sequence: TGTGCCAGCAGCTCCCAGGGCCAGTACTTC.

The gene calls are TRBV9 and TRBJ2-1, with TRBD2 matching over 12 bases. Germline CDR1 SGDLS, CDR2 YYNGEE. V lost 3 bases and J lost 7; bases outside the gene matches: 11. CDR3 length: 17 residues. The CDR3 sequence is CASSAPRLAGEKNEQFF. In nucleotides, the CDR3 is TGTGCCAGCAGCGCACCGAGACTAGCGGGAGAAAAAAATGAGCAGTTCTTC.

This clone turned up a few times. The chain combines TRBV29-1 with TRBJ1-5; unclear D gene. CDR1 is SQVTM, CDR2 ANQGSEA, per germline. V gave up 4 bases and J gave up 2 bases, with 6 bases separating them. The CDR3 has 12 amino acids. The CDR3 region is CSVGEGNQPQHF. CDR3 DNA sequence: TGCAGCGTTGGGGAGGGCAATCAGCCCCAGCATTTT. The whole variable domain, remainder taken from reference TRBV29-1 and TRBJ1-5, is SAVISQKPSRDICQRGTSLTIQCQVDSQVTMMFWYRQQPGQSLTLIATANQGSEATYESGFVIDKFPISRPNLTFSTLTVSNMSPEDSSIYLCSVGEGNQPQHFGDGTRLSIL.

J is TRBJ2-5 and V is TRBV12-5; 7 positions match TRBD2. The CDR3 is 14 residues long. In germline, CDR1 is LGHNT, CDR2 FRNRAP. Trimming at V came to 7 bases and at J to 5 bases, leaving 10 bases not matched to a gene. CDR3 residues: CASAGGSGYETQYF. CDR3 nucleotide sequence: TGTGCTAGTGCTGGCGGGAGTGGATATGAGACCCAGTACTTC.

CDR3 bases: TGTGCCAGCAGCCCAATAGCGGGACCAAACCCCGGGGAGCTGTTTTTT. Amino acid sequence: CASSPIAGPNPGELFF. This chain links TRBV7-6 with TRBJ2-2, with TRBD2 identical over 8 bases. This CDR3 region has 16 residues. Trimming took 5 bases from V and 6 from J; bases not matched to a gene: 11. CDR1 SGHVS and CDR2 FNYEAQ come from the germline V gene.

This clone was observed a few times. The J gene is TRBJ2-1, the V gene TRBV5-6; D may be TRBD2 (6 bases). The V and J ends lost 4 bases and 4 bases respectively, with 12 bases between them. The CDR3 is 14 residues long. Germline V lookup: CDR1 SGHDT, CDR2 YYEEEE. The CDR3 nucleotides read TGTGCCAGCAGCGCGGGACTTCTGTACAATGAGCAGTTCTTC. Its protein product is CASSAGLLYNEQFF.

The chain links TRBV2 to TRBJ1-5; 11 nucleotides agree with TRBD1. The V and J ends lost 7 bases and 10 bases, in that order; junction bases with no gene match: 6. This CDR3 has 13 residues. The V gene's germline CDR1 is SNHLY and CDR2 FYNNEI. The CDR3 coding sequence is TGTGCCAGCATGGGGACAGGGGGAGGCCCCCAGCATTTT. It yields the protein CASMGTGGGPQHF.

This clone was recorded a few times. CDR3 coding DNA: TGTGCCAGCAGCCGCGGAGTCGGGCAGGGGAATTCACCCCTCCACTTT. Translated: CASSRGVGQGNSPLHF. J is TRBJ1-6 and V is TRBV7-2; perhaps TRBD1 as D (6 bases). The CDR3 consists of 16 residues. The germline V gene has CDR1 SGHTA and CDR2 FQGNSA. V gave up 5 bases and J gave up 7 bases, with 18 bases separating them.

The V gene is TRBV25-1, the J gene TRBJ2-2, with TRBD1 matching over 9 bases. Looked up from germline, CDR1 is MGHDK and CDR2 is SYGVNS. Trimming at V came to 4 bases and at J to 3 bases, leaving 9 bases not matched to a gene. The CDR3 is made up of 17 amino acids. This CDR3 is CASSAIPGQGDTGELFF. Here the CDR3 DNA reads TGTGCCAGCAGTGCAATCCCGGGACAGGGAGACACCGGGGAGCTGTTTTTT.

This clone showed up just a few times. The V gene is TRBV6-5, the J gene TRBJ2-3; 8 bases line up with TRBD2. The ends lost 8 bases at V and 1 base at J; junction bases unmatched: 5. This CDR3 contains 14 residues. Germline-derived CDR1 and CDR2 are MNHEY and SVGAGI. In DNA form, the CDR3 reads TGTGCCAGCTACTATAGCGGGGGCACAGATACGCAGTATTTT. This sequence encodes CASYYSGGTDTQYF.

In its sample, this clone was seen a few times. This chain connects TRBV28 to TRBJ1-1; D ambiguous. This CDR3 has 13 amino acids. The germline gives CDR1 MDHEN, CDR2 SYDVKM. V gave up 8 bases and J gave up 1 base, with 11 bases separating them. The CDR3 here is CASLYVGNTEAFF. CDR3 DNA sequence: TGTGCCAGCCTATACGTCGGGAACACTGAAGCTTTCTTT.

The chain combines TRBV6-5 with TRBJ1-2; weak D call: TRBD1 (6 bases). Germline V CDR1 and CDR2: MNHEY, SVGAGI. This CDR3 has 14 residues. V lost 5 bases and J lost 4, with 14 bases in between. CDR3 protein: CASSGTGKGYGYTF. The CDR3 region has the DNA TGTGCCAGCAGTGGAACAGGGAAGGGCTATGGCTACACCTTC.

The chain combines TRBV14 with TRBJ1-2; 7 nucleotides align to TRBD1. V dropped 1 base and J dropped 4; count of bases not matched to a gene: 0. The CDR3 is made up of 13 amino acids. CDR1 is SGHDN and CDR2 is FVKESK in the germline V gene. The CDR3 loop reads CASSQGTGYGYTF. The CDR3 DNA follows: TGTGCCAGCAGCCAAGGGACAGGCTATGGCTACACCTTC.

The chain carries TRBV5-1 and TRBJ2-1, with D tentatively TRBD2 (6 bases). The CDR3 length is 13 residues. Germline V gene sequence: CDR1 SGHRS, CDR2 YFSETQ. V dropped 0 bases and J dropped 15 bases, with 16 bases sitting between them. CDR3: CASSLAGDSGSFF. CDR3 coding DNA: TGCGCCAGCAGCTTGGCCGGTGACAGCGGGTCGTTCTTC.

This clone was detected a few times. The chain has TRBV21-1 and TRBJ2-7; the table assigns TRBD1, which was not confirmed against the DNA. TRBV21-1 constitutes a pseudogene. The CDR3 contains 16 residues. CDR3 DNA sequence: TGTGCCAGCAGCAAAGCCCCGGGACAGGGATTCAACGAGCAGTACTTC. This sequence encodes CASSKAPGQGFNEQYF.

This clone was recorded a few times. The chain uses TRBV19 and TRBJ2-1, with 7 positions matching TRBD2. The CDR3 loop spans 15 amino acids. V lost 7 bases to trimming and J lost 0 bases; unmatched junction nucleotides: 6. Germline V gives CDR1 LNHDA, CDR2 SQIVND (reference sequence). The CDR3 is CASNPSGLSYNEQFF. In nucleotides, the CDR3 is TGTGCCAGTAACCCTAGCGGACTCTCCTACAATGAGCAGTTCTTC.

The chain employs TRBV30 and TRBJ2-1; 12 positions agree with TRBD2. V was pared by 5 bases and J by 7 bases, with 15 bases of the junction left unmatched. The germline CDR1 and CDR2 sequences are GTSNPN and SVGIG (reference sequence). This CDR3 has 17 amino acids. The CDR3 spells CAWVPRLAGVVWNEQFF. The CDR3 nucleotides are TGTGCCTGGGTTCCCCGACTAGCGGGAGTAGTTTGGAATGAGCAGTTCTTC.